A single sample is the source of the 25 T cell receptor gamma chains below, sequenced in a study of Vδ1+ human thymocytes. Points from the study as a whole: In the thymus, TRG and TRD repertoires looked highly polyclonal with Gaussian CDR3 lengths.

Sequences come from RNA converted to cDNA by reverse transcription. Pooled V-gene forward primers with one constant-region reverse primer generated the CDR3 amplicons by multiplex PCR. TCRdb re-called the multiplex PCR reads using CATT. Seen here are 8,700 or so gamma-chain clones, 55% to 60% observed once, and the top ten hold about 1.5%. Their recognized antigens are unknown. Sequencing used Vdelta1+ gamma-delta thymocytes from the thymus. Subset reported: FACS-sorted CD3+ TCRalphabeta- TCRVdelta1+ TCRVdelta2- thymocytes. The receptors come from a girl less than two years old who had congenital heart surgery.

This clone was seen more than once but under ten times. The V call is TRGV9, the J call TRGJ1 or TRGJ2. No J gene was available from TCRdb, and it was assigned here by a germline match of the DNA. The CDR3 contains 15 residues. The V segment lost 0 bases and the J segment 5 bases; nucleotides outside the gene matches: 10. CDR1 GITISATS and CDR2 ISYDGTV come from the germline V gene (reference sequence). CDR3 region: CALWEVHREDYKKLF. The CDR3 region has the DNA TGTGCCTTGTGGGAGGTGCACCGAGAGGATTATAAGAAACTCTTT.

This clone appeared a few times. The gene calls are TRGV8 and TRGJ1 or TRGJ2. With 0 bases clipped from V and 7 bases from J, the junction kept 9 bases outside the gene matches. The germline V gene has CDR1 VENAVY and CDR2 YDSYNSRV. CDR3 size: 14 residues. CDR3 DNA sequence: TGTGCCACCTGGGATAGGCGTTCTCCGTATAAGAAACTCTTT. Protein sequence: CATWDRRSPYKKLF.

The chain employs TRGV2 and TRGJ1 or TRGJ2. No J gene is reported in TCRdb; it was inferred here by comparing the DNA with germline. The trim removed 2 bases at V and 5 bases at J, leaving 3 bases unmatched. The V gene's germline CDR1 is EGSNGY and CDR2 YDSYNSKV. There are 12 residues in the CDR3. The CDR3 sequence: CATWDAHYKKLF. DNA for the CDR3: TGTGCCACCTGGGACGCTCATTATAAGAAACTCTTT.

Worth noting for this clone: Distinct nucleotide sequences in the sample also encode this CDR3. The rearrangement uses TRGV2 and TRGJ1 or TRGJ2. This CDR3 comprises 12 residues. The trim removed 0 bases at V and 7 bases at J, leaving 3 bases unmatched. Germline V lookup: CDR1 EGSNGY, CDR2 YDSYNSKV. The CDR3 coding sequence is TGTGCCACCTGGGACGGGCGGTATAAGAAACTCTTT. Protein product: CATWDGRYKKLF.

The V gene is TRGV9, the J gene TRGJ1 or TRGJ2. The J gene, missing from TCRdb, was assigned here through DNA to germline matching. The CDR3 has 13 amino acids. J was trimmed by 6 bases and V by 3 bases; bases with no gene match: 8. Germline CDR1 GITISATS, CDR2 ISYDGTV (reference sequence). CDR3 region: CALWETLGYKKLF. The CDR3 DNA is TGTGCCTTGTGGGAGACCCTTGGTTATAAGAAACTCTTT.

This clone was counted a single time. The chain carries TRGV2 and TRGJ1 or TRGJ2. TCRdb is silent on the J gene; assignment here came from matching the DNA to germline. Trimming removed 3 bases from V and 6 bases from J; junction bases left unmatched: 11. The germline CDR1 and CDR2 sequences are EGSNGY and YDSYNSKV. The CDR3 is made up of 14 amino acids. The CDR3: CATWDQVCRYKKLF. DNA of the CDR3: TGTGCCACCTGGGACCAGGTTTGTCGTTATAAGAAACTCTTT.

The V and J genes are TRGV4 and TRGJ1 or TRGJ2. This CDR3 contains 12 residues. In germline, CDR1 is EGSTGY, CDR2 YDSYTSSV. Trimming removed 4 bases from V and 3 bases from J; junction bases left unmatched: 3. The CDR3 is CATWDPYYKKLF. CDR3 nucleotide sequence: TGTGCCACCTGGGACCCTTATTATAAGAAACTCTTT.

This chain connects TRGV9 to TRGJ1 or TRGJ2. The J gene, missing from TCRdb, was assigned here through DNA to germline matching. CDR3 size: 11 residues. V lost 3 bases, J lost 10 bases, and 6 bases stayed unmatched. CDR1 and CDR2 from the germline V gene are GITISATS and ISYDGTV (reference sequence). The CDR3 reads CALWEPPKKLF. The CDR3, as DNA: TGTGCCTTGTGGGAGCCACCCAAGAAACTCTTT.

This clone was picked up a small number of times. This chain links TRGV2 with TRGJ1 or TRGJ2. V was pared by 3 bases and J by 3 bases, with 5 bases of the junction left unmatched. This CDR3 is 13 amino acids long. Per germline, CDR1 EGSNGY and CDR2 YDSYNSKV. Here the CDR3 DNA reads TGTGCCACCTGGGACAGAATTTATTATAAGAAACTCTTT. Translated: CATWDRIYYKKLF.

This clone was detected a few times. The sample contains more than one DNA sequence encoding this CDR3. J is TRGJ1 or TRGJ2 and V is TRGV9. Since TCRdb gives no J gene, matching the DNA to germline was used here to assign it. Per germline, CDR1 GITISATS and CDR2 ISYDGTV (reference sequence). V trimming: 0 bases; J trimming: 4 bases; junction bases outside the gene matches: 3. The CDR3 has 13 residues. The DNA for the CDR3 is TGTGCCTTGTGGGAGGTGTGGTATTATAAGAAACTCTTT. This encodes CALWEVWYYKKLF.

The V gene is TRGV2, but the J gene lacks a call. Germline V gene data show CDR1 as EGSNGY and CDR2 as YDSYNSKV. The CDR3 sequence is 14 residues long. The CDR3 spells CATWDGRVDYKELF. In nucleotides, the CDR3 is TGTGCCACCTGGGACGGGCGGGTGGATTATAAGGAACTCTTC.

The chain has TRGV2 and TRGJ1 or TRGJ2. The length of the CDR3 is 14 residues. V was pared by 3 bases and J by 4 bases, with 9 bases of the junction left unmatched. From germline, CDR1 is EGSNGY and CDR2 YDSYNSKV. The CDR3 nucleotides are TGTGCCACCTGGGACCCAAATCGCTATTATAAGAAACTCTTT. The encoded protein is CATWDPNRYYKKLF.

V gene TRGV9 combines with J gene TRGJ1 or TRGJ2. TCRdb gives no J gene; it was assigned here by matching the DNA to germline. The J segment lost 12 bases and the V segment lost 6 bases, leaving 8 bases of the junction unmatched. The CDR3 is 10 amino acids. CDR1 is GITISATS and CDR2 is ISYDGTV in the germline V gene (reference sequence). CDR3: CALWPTRKLF. As DNA, the CDR3 is TGTGCCTTGTGGCCCACCAGGAAACTCTTT.

The V and J genes are TRGV3 and TRGJ1 or TRGJ2. TCRdb does not report a J gene; here it was assigned by matching the DNA to germline references. Per germline, CDR1 VTNTFY and CDR2 YDVSTARD (reference sequence). The ends lost 3 bases at V and 5 bases at J; junction bases unmatched: 7. The CDR3 contains 13 residues. The CDR3 DNA is TGTGCCACCTGGGACGGACTTGATTATAAGAAACTCTTT. Its protein product is CATWDGLDYKKLF.

The V gene remains uncalled, whereas the J gene is TRGJ1 or TRGJ2. The CDR3 sequence is 11 residues long. The DNA for the CDR3 is TGTGCCTTGAAAATACTCTTTAAGATTCTCTTT. Its translation: CALKILFKILF.

V usage is TRGV4 and J usage is TRGJ1 or TRGJ2. TCRdb gives no J gene; it was assigned here by matching the DNA to germline. The CDR3 contains 14 residues. Germline V gene sequence: CDR1 EGSTGY, CDR2 YDSYTSSV. With V trimmed by 4 bases and J by 7 bases, 13 bases remained unmatched. This CDR3 reads CATWDRLTRYKKLF. The CDR3 DNA reads as TGTGCCACCTGGGACAGGCTAACTCGATATAAGAAACTCTTT.

In its sample, this clone was seen once. The V and J genes are TRGV4 and TRGJ1 or TRGJ2. The J gene, absent from TCRdb, was called here by matching the DNA to germline. The CDR3 is 15 residues long. The V gene end was trimmed by 3 bases and the J gene end by 0 bases; junction bases not matched to a gene: 8. The V gene's germline CDR1 is EGSTGY and CDR2 YDSYTSSV. CDR3 DNA: TGTGCCACCTGGGATATGTGGGGGAATTATTATAAGAAACTCTTT. Its translation is CATWDMWGNYYKKLF.

The V gene is TRGV2, the J gene TRGJP2. V lost 1 base to trimming and J lost 12 bases; unmatched junction nucleotides: 5. CDR3 size: 12 residues. Germline lookup yields CDR1 EGSNGY and CDR2 YDSYNSKV. In DNA form, the CDR3 reads TGTGCCACCTGGGACGGTTGGGGGATCAAGACGTTT. Translated: CATWDGWGIKTF.

The genes are TRGV3 and TRGJ1 or TRGJ2. This CDR3 region has 10 residues. J lost 12 bases, V lost 4 bases, and 6 bases had no gene match. Germline V gives CDR1 VTNTFY, CDR2 YDVSTARD (reference sequence). The CDR3 DNA is TGTGCCACCTGGGATTTCAGGAAACTCTTT. Translation: CATWDFRKLF.

The chain carries TRGV2 and TRGJ1 or TRGJ2. Germline loops: CDR1 EGSNGY, CDR2 YDSYNSKV. The CDR3 contains 14 residues. The ends lost 0 bases at V and 7 bases at J; junction bases unmatched: 9. In DNA form, the CDR3 reads TGTGCCACCTGGGACGGGCTAAGTTCGTATAAGAAACTCTTT. Protein product: CATWDGLSSYKKLF.

This clone has more than one count but fewer than ten. The rearrangement joins TRGV9 to TRGJP2. Germline CDR1 is GITISATS and CDR2 is ISYDGTV (reference sequence). This CDR3 comprises 17 residues. The ends lost 0 bases at V and 0 bases at J; junction bases unmatched: 7. This CDR3 is CALWEVPRNSSDWIKTF. Here the CDR3 DNA reads TGTGCCTTGTGGGAGGTGCCGCGAAATAGTAGTGATTGGATCAAGACGTTT.

The chain combines TRGV3 with TRGJ1 or TRGJ2. The J gene was not available in TCRdb and was assigned here by matching the DNA to germline segments. J lost 2 bases, V lost 1 base, and 14 bases had no gene match. This CDR3 is built from 17 residues. CDR1 and CDR2 (germline): VTNTFY, YDVSTARD (reference sequence). CDR3 residues: CATWDRPSPFYYYKKLF. CDR3 DNA sequence: TGTGCCACCTGGGACAGACCGTCCCCCTTTTATTATTATAAGAAACTCTTT.

This clone was picked up one time. J is TRGJ1 or TRGJ2 and V is TRGV3. TCRdb records no J gene; here it was assigned by comparing the DNA to germline. This CDR3 comprises 12 residues. The germline CDR1 and CDR2 sequences are VTNTFY and YDVSTARD (reference sequence). V was clipped by 0 bases and J by 11 bases; unmatched bases: 7. CDR3 in DNA: TGTGCCACCTGGGACAGGTTTAAGGAGAAACTCTTT. It is translated as CATWDRFKEKLF.

V is TRGV9 and J is TRGJP2. The J gene was not available in TCRdb and was assigned here by matching the DNA to germline segments. Per the germline V gene, CDR1 is GITISATS and CDR2 is ISYDGTV (reference sequence). V gave up 0 bases and J gave up 2 bases; unmatched junction bases: 6. The CDR3 has 16 residues. The CDR3 here is CALWEVRWSSDWIKTF. CDR3 sequence (DNA): TGTGCCTTGTGGGAGGTGAGGTGGAGTAGTGATTGGATCAAGACGTTT.

V gene TRGV5 combines with J gene TRGJ1 or TRGJ2. TCRdb carries no J gene annotation; the J gene was assigned here by matching the DNA with germline. Germline values: CDR1 VINAFY, CDR2 YDVSNSKD. The junction had 9 bases not matched to a gene; V was cut back by 7 bases and J by 3 bases. CDR3 length: 13 amino acids. CDR3 coding DNA: TGTGCCACCTGCCCTAATGGTTATTATAAGAAACTCTTT. Translating gives CATCPNGYYKKLF.